This entry describes one T cell receptor beta chain. No cognate antigen has been identified for it. Base qualities are not provided; no much larger clone lies one nucleotide away. The data were taken from a study of cytomegalovirus exposure and HLA in healthy donors (dated by TCRdb to 2016 to 2017). Regarding the research as a whole: An earlier analysis of approximately 640 of the donors reported 276 Gb of sequence data and more than 90 million unique TCR beta sequences from about 180 million T cells. About 280 gigabases of sequencing data and tens of millions of unique TCR sequences were included in an early release covering 550 to 650 HLA-typed donors. The genetic ancestry cluster associated with self-reported Caucasian donors included over 65% of the roughly 410 genotyped donors. The study aimed to test whether cataloging public T cell receptors could reveal signatures of past pathogen exposure. Using immunosequencing, the study profiled T cell repertoires from roughly 650 subjects and related those repertoires to cytomegalovirus serostatus. In addition to the first cohort of approximately 650 subjects, a separate validation cohort of 120 different subjects was used. To predict cytomegalovirus infection status, the study brought together high-throughput TCR immunosequencing, statistical association of individual TCRs with disease status, and machine learning. In a later analysis, previously published TCR beta repertoires from 670 or so donors were re-analyzed and high-resolution HLA genotyping was added so that TCR occurrence patterns could be studied. The later analysis used no new phenotypic data to find candidate immune exposures, relying instead on TCR beta sequences and their occurrence across donors. To decide whether each TCR beta V gene segment behaved as functional or pseudogenic, an earlier analysis of some 600 of the donors relied on high-throughput TCR beta sequencing. Donor age, sex, ethnicity and CMV serostatus were compiled alongside the repertoire data. Genome-wide SNP genotypes for about 60% of the roughly 670 donors were used in a later genetic analysis, which treated that subset as a discovery cohort. Every discovery cohort repertoire had been produced on one sequencing platform. Both class I and class II loci were covered by HLA typing, at four-digit resolution. Typing coverage varied by locus: roughly 620-640 donors for A, B, C, DRB1 and DQB1; approximately 520 for DQA1; more than 600 for DPA1; approximately 450 for DPB1. Because of strong linkage in the cohort, four or five DR-DQ haplotypes were treated as single units for association and clustering. Across some 400 genotyped donors of the cohort, an average of about 240,000 unique TCR beta nucleotide sequences per donor were sequenced, and roughly 20% of those sequences were non-productive.

The cohort comprised some 680 healthy bone marrow donors. At the time of sampling, all cohort members were nominally healthy, though unrecorded immune exposures were likely present. The donor was CMV seronegative and belonged to the group of around 350 seronegative cohort members. Each donor provided a peripheral blood sample, and peripheral blood mononuclear cells were used for TCR beta sequencing. Genomic DNA was extracted from the blood cell samples with the Qiagen DNeasy Blood Extraction Kit. The library was obtained by the immunoSEQ multiplex PCR assay. A mixture of 60 forward primers for TCR Vbeta segments and 13 reverse primers for TCR Jbeta segments was used in the multiplex PCR. The CDR3 region of rearranged TCR beta genes was amplified from genomic DNA with a multiplex PCR assay. The Illumina HiSeq System was used to sequence the amplified TCR beta libraries as 87-base-pair reads. On the study's bioinformatics: A later analysis counted about 82 million unique TCR beta chains across the 670 or so repertoires, and some 12 million of these chains were shared by at least two donors. To remove PCR and sequencing errors, raw reads were error-corrected and collapsed into unique sequences using a nearest-neighbor algorithm that merged closely related sequences. Alignment of CDR3 sequences to IMGT reference sequences was used to assign V, D and J gene segments. For a sequence to be retained, a match of at least six nucleotides was required to both a V gene segment and a J gene segment. Rearrangements were called productive when the CDR3 lacked stop codons and stayed in frame with V and J; all others were non-productive. CDR3 was defined by IMGT convention, running from the second conserved V-encoded cysteine to the conserved J-encoded phenylalanine. Sequences without an unambiguous match to a single V gene segment were excluded from the earlier analysis of a few hundred of the donors. In an earlier analysis of a few hundred of the donors, a V segment was called functional when productive rearrangements were above 56.7%, and segregating when the standard deviation between donors exceeded 5%. A statistical classification framework was built for diagnosing cytomegalovirus status from the catalog of TCR beta chain sequences. V and J gene assignment, in a later analysis, came from comparing TCR nucleotide sequences with IMGT/GENE-DB human TR gene sequences. In a later analysis, CDR3 sequences and most-parsimonious VDJ recombination scenarios were assigned using the TCRdist pipeline. In a later analysis, each TCR beta chain was defined by its CDR3 amino acid sequence together with its V-gene family, and reads lacking a unique V-gene family were excluded. As a way to deal with suspected cross-contamination and a sequencing artifact, a later analysis dropped over 550 nucleotide sequences that were highly shared and had low generation probability. For each public chain, a later analysis derived a clonal expansion index from normalized ranks of inferred template counts within each repertoire. In a later analysis, generation probabilities were computed with a VDJ recombination model fitted to out-of-frame rearrangements, and the resulting probabilities were checked against IGoR. In a later analysis, hypergeometric tests were used to score TCR-TCR, TCR-HLA and TCR-CMV co-occurrence, with a repertoire-size bias correction applied to TCR pairs. False discovery rates were estimated in a later analysis by permuting HLA or CMV assignments 20 times. In a later analysis, co-occurring TCRs were grouped using DBSCAN, with TCRdist sequence similarity added in when clustering inside HLA-allele-positive subsets. Co-occurrence clustering excluded repertoires with fewer than 30,000 or more than 120,000 public chains, plus five with anomalous nucleotide sharing. This is the immuneACCESS table as TCRdb keeps it, with only in-frame sequences that have V and J called. A part of the clones is gone; compared with another copy, unresolved V genes explain less than half, and the rest is unexplained. The V and J calls and clone size are taken from that table; D and trimming were inferred from the DNA. This sample lists 200,000 or so clones; 75% to 90% were detected once. Roughly 0.8% of the sample belongs to the ten largest clones.

Study-wide conclusions, independent of this receptor: Only TCR beta chains were sequenced in this cohort, and the absence of alpha or paired-chain data limited detectable features. HLA typing was unavailable for some donors at each locus, so association tests used only the typed subset. A few of the identified cytomegalovirus-associated TCR beta chains were confirmed in vitro to be specific for cytomegalovirus antigens. The earlier analysis of around 600 of the donors excluded over 15 rarely observed V segments, including chromosome 9 orphons, because counts were too low. The sequencing pipeline was judged likely to have produced a cluster of highly shared sequence variants as a technical artifact. According to a later analysis, parvovirus B19, influenza, CMV and Epstein-Barr virus appeared linked to several top co-occurrence clusters. In a later analysis, HLA-associated TCR beta chains showed more clonal expansion and lower generation probabilities than non-associated chains that were equally common. Compared with the roughly 710-donor mean, donors in an Asian-associated ancestry cluster had fewer N-insertions in productive TCRs, according to a later genetic analysis. Some IMGT-functional V segments, including TRBV6-2 and TRBV6-3, could not be told apart with the 87-base-pair reads, so those segments were excluded. A further reported finding was that TCR beta sequences accurately predicted the HLA-A and HLA-B alleles for most subjects in the first cohort. It was suggested by the authors that the approach could potentially be generalized to other disease states and immunological phenotypes. V-gene and J-gene trimming of TCR beta chains was associated with a missense DCLRE1C variant in a later genetic analysis, and the association was replicated in an independent cohort. Most CMV-associated TCR beta chains appeared to be HLA-restricted in a later analysis, and the HLA associations seemed to be driven largely by CMV exposure. Across donors, most TCR sequences were observed very rarely, whereas some public TCRs were present in many individuals. In the study, roughly 160 TCR beta chains were listed as associated with cytomegalovirus. An earlier analysis of approximately 540 of the donors showed that most TCR beta V segments appeared in productive rearrangements either about 87% or about 30% of the time, which broadly matched IMGT annotations. In a later analysis, some 18,000 TCR beta sequences were associated with specific HLA alleles at a false discovery rate of 0.05. The presence/absence analyses assumed that sequencing depth was roughly uniform across donors, and that assumption may not be true. The classifier was reported to diagnose cytomegalovirus status with high specificity and sensitivity in both the original and validation cohorts. When HLA alleles, especially DR and DQ, strongly co-occurred, TCR associations were difficult to assign to individual alleles. Immune exposure information for the cohort was limited to CMV serostatus. In a later analysis, the rate of TCR association differed among HLA loci, with DRB1 alleles having the most associated TCRs and HLA-C alleles having the fewest. Correlated functional status among segregating V segments might reflect linkage disequilibrium, but an unknown experimental factor could not be ruled out.

The germline V gene gives CDR1 as SGHTA and CDR2 as FQGNSA. After removal of 6 bases from V and 0 bases from J, the junction retains 9 bases not matched to a gene. From the cysteine up to the phenylalanine, the CDR3 has a length of 16 residues. This entry keeps only the CDR3 DNA: 48 bases, framed from base 1. The V gene is TRBV7-2 and the J gene is TRBJ2-3, with 7 bases in between that match TRBD2. This sequence originates from a woman between 18 and 29 years old in good health and CMV-seronegative. Sequencing was carried out using PBMCs. DNA sequence: TGTGCCAGCAGTCAAACAGCGGGACGCAGCACAGATACGCAGTATTTT. The resulting protein is CASSQTAGRSTDTQYF.